This T cell receptor (beta chain) was found in a study of coeliac disease. Looking at the study overall: Coeliac patients had active, refractory type I, or gluten-free-diet-controlled disease.

Method: immunoSEQ multiplex PCR; TCRdb's copy keeps in-frame clones and lacks some. Counted here are 2,500 to 3,000 clones, around 57% occurring once; the ten biggest clones make up 10%. J was trimmed by 8 bases and V by 4 bases; bases with no gene match: 10. Germline V gene sequence: CDR1 MNHEY, CDR2 SVGAGI. This CDR3 comprises 15 residues. General study results and limits: Largely private TRB repertoires meant most sequences were sample-unique. Lower clonality than controls marked TRB and TRG repertoires from active celiac intraepithelial and lamina propria samples.

Concerning this clone itself: Its antigen is still unknown.

This sequence joins TRBV6-5 and TRBJ1-4, with 7 bases aligning to TRBD1. The origin of this receptor is a man between 45 and 60 years old with active celiac disease. Sample: intraepithelial lymphocytes from the gut. CDR3 sequence: CASSFRPGGVEKLFF. In DNA form, the CDR3 reads TGTGCCAGCAGTTTCCGCCCAGGGGGAGTAGAAAAACTGTTTTTT.